This is a list of T cell receptor beta chains from one sample in a study of T-cell reconstitution after alpha-beta-depleted transplantation in children. TCRdb passed the PCR reads through MiXCR, listing each CDR3 protein once. This table has about 240,000 distinct CDR3 sequences, 20% to 30% appearing once. Source: PBMCs, taken before TCRalphabeta/CD19-depleted stem cell transplant. All receptors come from a girl aged 2 to 9 with Fanconi anemia, due to receive a stem cell transplant. Each CDR3 is given with its conserved first and last residue. D genes are given only for firm matches. Clone size is shown for a subset of rows, as once, few, many or a class of expanded clone.

d_call: TRBD2
j_call: TRBJ2-3
clone_size: once
v_call: TRBV24-1
cdr3_nt: TGTGCCACCAGTGATTGGGGGGAGGGCCGAGGTACGCAGTATTTT
cdr3_aa: CATSDWGEGRGTQYF

d_call: TRBD2
j_call: TRBJ2-7
clone_size: few
v_call: TRBV7-8
cdr3_nt: TGTGCCAGCAGCTTAATTCCGGAGCGGGGGGGCGACGAGCAGTACTTC
cdr3_aa: CASSLIPERGGDEQYF

d_call: TRBD2
j_call: TRBJ2-7
clone_size: many
v_call: TRBV20-1
cdr3_nt: TGCAGTGCCCTAAGTCCCGTAGCGGGAGGCGGGGAGCAGTACTTC
cdr3_aa: CSALSPVAGGGEQYF

d_call: TRBD2
j_call: TRBJ2-3
clone_size: .
v_call: TRBV30
cdr3_nt: TGTGCCTGGACCACCCTCGAAATTGCGGGGGGGCGGTACCGCACAGATACGCAGTATTTT
cdr3_aa: CAWTTLEIAGGRYRTDTQYF

d_call: .
j_call: TRBJ1-1
clone_size: many
v_call: TRBV12-3/TRBV12-4
cdr3_nt: TGTGCCAGCAGTTTGGTCCCCCTCGGGGACACTGAAGCTTTCTTT
cdr3_aa: CASSLVPLGDTEAFF

d_call: .
j_call: TRBJ2-7
clone_size: many
v_call: TRBV7-2
cdr3_nt: TGTGCCAGCAGCTTAATGGGGGGCGAGGAGGAGCAGTACTTC
cdr3_aa: CASSLMGGEEEQYF

d_call: TRBD1
j_call: TRBJ1-4
clone_size: .
v_call: TRBV12-3/TRBV12-4
cdr3_nt: TGTGCCAGCAGCGCAGGGGGCAAAGATGAAAAACTGTTTTTT
cdr3_aa: CASSAGGKDEKLFF

d_call: .
j_call: TRBJ2-3
clone_size: many
v_call: TRBV27
cdr3_nt: TGTGCCAGCAGTTTAAGTTCAGGGTACGCAGATACGCAGTATTTT
cdr3_aa: CASSLSSGYADTQYF

d_call: .
j_call: TRBJ2-5
clone_size: .
v_call: TRBV6-5
cdr3_nt: TGTGCCAGCAGTTACGGTCCGGAGACCCAGTACTTC
cdr3_aa: CASSYGPETQYF

d_call: TRBD2
j_call: TRBJ2-1
clone_size: .
v_call: TRBV12-3/TRBV12-4
cdr3_nt: TGTGCCAGCAGTTTTTTTCTGCGGGGGGGCCTTGGGAATGAGCAGTTCTTC
cdr3_aa: CASSFFLRGGLGNEQFF

d_call: .
j_call: TRBJ2-1
clone_size: .
v_call: TRBV6-5
cdr3_nt: TGTGCCAGCAGTCTACGGACAGCCTTTGCCCCCACTGAGCAGTTCTTC
cdr3_aa: CASSLRTAFAPTEQFF

d_call: TRBD2
j_call: TRBJ2-3
clone_size: few
v_call: TRBV7-2
cdr3_nt: TGTGCCAGCAGCTTAACAGCGGGAGACGGGTCAGATACGCAGTATTTT
cdr3_aa: CASSLTAGDGSDTQYF

d_call: .
j_call: TRBJ2-3
clone_size: .
v_call: TRBV28
cdr3_nt: TGTGCCAGCCTACTCGGGGGACCGCCAGATACGCAGTATTTT
cdr3_aa: CASLLGGPPDTQYF

d_call: .
j_call: TRBJ2-7
clone_size: few
v_call: TRBV12-3/TRBV12-4
cdr3_nt: TGTGCCAGCAGTTTACTCGGGGGCTCCCCGGCCGAGCAGTACTTC
cdr3_aa: CASSLLGGSPAEQYF

d_call: .
j_call: TRBJ1-3
clone_size: many
v_call: TRBV6-6
cdr3_nt: TGTGCCGTGAAATCTGGAAACACCATATATTTT
cdr3_aa: CAVKSGNTIYF

d_call: .
j_call: TRBJ2-7
clone_size: few
v_call: TRBV29-1
cdr3_nt: TGCAGCGCCCTGGAGGGGTCCTCCTACGAGCAGTACTTC
cdr3_aa: CSALEGSSYEQYF

d_call: .
j_call: TRBJ2-7
clone_size: .
v_call: TRBV20-1
cdr3_nt: TGCAGTGCTAGAGCTCTGACAGGGCAGTACTTC
cdr3_aa: CSARALTGQYF

d_call: .
j_call: TRBJ2-3
clone_size: .
v_call: TRBV29-1
cdr3_nt: TGCAGCGTGACCAACCTACCACGCACAGATACGCAGTATTTT
cdr3_aa: CSVTNLPRTDTQYF

d_call: .
j_call: TRBJ2-1
clone_size: many
v_call: TRBV29-1
cdr3_nt: TGCAGCGTTCCCTTAGTGGGGACCTACAATGAGCAGTTCTTC
cdr3_aa: CSVPLVGTYNEQFF

d_call: .
j_call: TRBJ1-4
clone_size: many
v_call: TRBV28
cdr3_nt: TGTGCCAGCAGTTTATCTGGGCCCACTAAGGGGAAACTGTTTTTT
cdr3_aa: CASSLSGPTKGKLFF

d_call: .
j_call: TRBJ1-2
clone_size: .
v_call: TRBV20-1
cdr3_nt: TGCAGTGCTCCATCAGATTGGAACTATGGCTACACCTTC
cdr3_aa: CSAPSDWNYGYTF

d_call: TRBD1
j_call: TRBJ1-2
clone_size: many
v_call: TRBV12-3/TRBV12-4
cdr3_nt: TGTGCCAGCAGCTTGGACAGGAACTATGGCTACACCTTC
cdr3_aa: CASSLDRNYGYTF

d_call: TRBD1
j_call: TRBJ2-7
clone_size: .
v_call: TRBV7-2
cdr3_nt: TGTGCCAGCAGCGAATCAGGGGGCGAGGACGAGCAGTACTTC
cdr3_aa: CASSESGGEDEQYF

d_call: .
j_call: TRBJ2-7
clone_size: .
v_call: TRBV28
cdr3_nt: TGTGCCAGCAGTCCACTCGGGACACTGGGATACGAGCAGTACTTC
cdr3_aa: CASSPLGTLGYEQYF

d_call: .
j_call: TRBJ2-5
clone_size: many
v_call: TRBV7-2
cdr3_nt: TGTGCCAGCAGCTTTAGGGGGACCCAGTACTTC
cdr3_aa: CASSFRGTQYF

d_call: .
j_call: TRBJ2-3
clone_size: .
v_call: TRBV20-1
cdr3_nt: TGCAGTGCTAGGAGGGGCGCCGCACATTCAGATACGCAGTATTTT
cdr3_aa: CSARRGAAHSDTQYF

d_call: TRBD2
j_call: TRBJ2-3
clone_size: few
v_call: TRBV20-1
cdr3_nt: TGCAGTGCGGAAGGACTAGCAACAGATACGCAGTATTTT
cdr3_aa: CSAEGLATDTQYF

d_call: .
j_call: TRBJ2-6
clone_size: .
v_call: TRBV19
cdr3_nt: TGTGCCAGTAGTCGGTTGGGGTCCGGGGCCAACGTCCTGACTTTC
cdr3_aa: CASSRLGSGANVLTF

d_call: .
j_call: TRBJ2-2
clone_size: many
v_call: TRBV20-1
cdr3_nt: TGCAGTGCCCGGAGGGCCCGTGGGGAGCTGTTTTTT
cdr3_aa: CSARRARGELFF

d_call: .
j_call: TRBJ1-1
clone_size: .
v_call: TRBV5-1
cdr3_nt: TGCGCCAGCAGCCGCGGGACACCACACACTGAAGCTTTCTTT
cdr3_aa: CASSRGTPHTEAFF

d_call: TRBD2
j_call: TRBJ2-1
clone_size: .
v_call: TRBV7-3
cdr3_nt: TGTGCCAGCAGCTTAGGCGGGGGGACCTCCTACAATGAGCAGTTCTTC
cdr3_aa: CASSLGGGTSYNEQFF

d_call: .
j_call: TRBJ2-6
clone_size: many
v_call: TRBV29-1
cdr3_nt: TGCAGCGTTGCGGCCGGGGCCAACGTCCTGACTTTC
cdr3_aa: CSVAAGANVLTF

d_call: .
j_call: TRBJ2-5
clone_size: .
v_call: TRBV25-1
cdr3_nt: TGTGCCAGCAGTGAGGGACTGCAGGGGGGGAAGGAGACCCAGTACTTC
cdr3_aa: CASSEGLQGGKETQYF

d_call: .
j_call: TRBJ1-6
clone_size: once
v_call: TRBV5-1
cdr3_nt: TGCGCCAGCTCTAGGGGAGGGACAACCTATAATTCACCCCTCCACTTT
cdr3_aa: CASSRGGTTYNSPLHF

d_call: .
j_call: TRBJ2-7
clone_size: few
v_call: TRBV28
cdr3_nt: TGTGCCAGCAGTTCGGGGCAGGACCCCTACGAGCAGTACTTC
cdr3_aa: CASSSGQDPYEQYF

d_call: .
j_call: TRBJ2-7
clone_size: few
v_call: TRBV20-1
cdr3_nt: TGCAGTGCAAGGCCGGGGGACTACGAGCAGTACTTC
cdr3_aa: CSARPGDYEQYF

d_call: .
j_call: TRBJ2-3
clone_size: many
v_call: TRBV20-1
cdr3_nt: TGCAGTGCTAGCCCCGCGAGGGGACGCACAGATACGCAGTATTTT
cdr3_aa: CSASPARGRTDTQYF

d_call: TRBD1
j_call: TRBJ2-1
clone_size: few
v_call: TRBV29-1
cdr3_nt: TGCAGCGTTGTTCGAAGTGGACAGGGGCACAAGGATGAGCAGTTCTTC
cdr3_aa: CSVVRSGQGHKDEQFF

d_call: .
j_call: TRBJ2-1
clone_size: many
v_call: TRBV29-1
cdr3_nt: TGCAGCGTGCCCGACAGAACCCTTTATAATGAGCAGTTCTTC
cdr3_aa: CSVPDRTLYNEQFF

d_call: TRBD1
j_call: TRBJ1-1
clone_size: many
v_call: TRBV29-1
cdr3_nt: TGCAGCGTTGATCAGGGGGCTTGGGCTGAAGCTTTCTTT
cdr3_aa: CSVDQGAWAEAFF

d_call: TRBD1
j_call: TRBJ2-5
clone_size: few
v_call: TRBV6-1
cdr3_nt: TGTGCCAGCAGGCGACAGGGGGCGCGGGAGACCCAGTACTTC
cdr3_aa: CASRRQGARETQYF